This T cell receptor beta chain was sequenced for a study of cytomegalovirus exposure and HLA in healthy donors. Looking at the study overall: Earlier, 150 million to 200 million T cells were analyzed, and fewer than 120 million unique TCR beta sequences were found among them. Most donors, 81% of approximately 400 genotyped, fell in the Caucasian-associated ancestry cluster. Overall study findings and caveats: A missense DCLRE1C variant was associated with V- and J-gene trimming of TCR beta chains in a later analysis, and an independent cohort replicated the association.

V was clipped by 4 bases and J by 7 bases; unmatched bases: 5. The CDR3 loop spans 15 amino acids. Germline V gene sequence: CDR1 MNHNY, CDR2 SVGAGI (reference sequence). With respect to this clone: The antigen remains unidentified.

Healthy bone marrow donors formed the donor group. 60 Vbeta and 13 Jbeta primers were used in PCR. Clones were read by immunoSEQ multiplex PCR, and TCRdb kept only the in-frame ones, dropping some. The table shows around 150,000 clones, with approximately 73% occurring only once. The sequenced material came from PBMCs. The chain uses TRBV6-6 and TRBJ2-1, with 12 bases that match TRBD2. This sequence was found in a man aged 50 or older in good health and CMV-seronegative. CDR3 sequence: CASSLTSGGWNEQFF. The CDR3 DNA sequence: TGTGCCAGCAGTTTGACTAGCGGGGGATGGAATGAGCAGTTCTTC.